Following are 24 T cell receptor beta chains from one sample sequenced in a study of blood T cell repertoires in COVID-19. The data were produced by immunoSEQ multiplex PCR, yet TCRdb's version contains in-frame clones alone and is incomplete. The sample carries about 220,000 clones, 86% recorded once. The sample comprised PBMCs or T cells enriched from blood (not recorded which). The source of these receptors is a woman in her thirties or forties with acute COVID-19.

This sequence joins TRBV7-9 and TRBJ1-1; the match to TRBD1 covers 9 bases. Germline trimming cut 6 bases from V and 4 bases from J; bases unmatched to any gene: 9. Germline V gives CDR1 SEHNR, CDR2 FQNEAQ (reference sequence). This CDR3 has 15 residues. DNA for the CDR3: TGTGCCAGCAGTATACAGGGGGCGTTAGTCACTGAAGCTTTCTTT. Amino acids: CASSIQGALVTEAFF.

This clone showed up just a few times. CDR3 in amino acids: CASSGTGYTGELFF. As DNA, the CDR3 is TGTGCCAGTTCCGGGACAGGGTACACCGGGGAGCTGTTTTTT. The chain links TRBV19 to TRBJ2-2; 9 bases map to TRBD1. V shed 8 bases, J shed 3 bases, and the junction held 4 bases outside the gene matches. The CDR3 totals 14 residues. CDR1 and CDR2 (germline): LNHDA, SQIVND (reference sequence). The variable domain in full, completed from reference TRBV19 and TRBJ2-2, reads DGGITQSPKYLFRKEGQNVTLSCEQNLNHDAMYWYRQDPGQGLRLIYYSQIVNDFQKGDIAEGYSVSREKKESFPLTVTSAQKNPTAFYLCASSGTGYTGELFFGEGSRLTVL.

This clone has a handful of counts. This chain links TRBV7-8 with TRBJ1-2; D possibly corresponds to TRBD1 (6 bases). Germline V gene lookup returns CDR1 SGHVS and CDR2 FQNEAQ. Between the trimmed V and J ends, which lost 5 bases and 8 bases, there was a span of 15 bases. The CDR3 has 13 residues. CDR3 region: CASSVQGTGGYTF. CDR3 nucleotide sequence: TGTGCCAGCAGCGTACAGGGTACGGGCGGCTACACCTTC. Filled out from reference TRBV7-8 and TRBJ1-2, the complete variable domain reads GAGVSQSPRYKVAKRGQDVALRCDPISGHVSLFWYQQALGQGPEFLTYFQNEAQLDKSGLPSDRFFAERPEGSVSTLKIQRTQQEDSAVYLCASSVQGTGGYTFGSGTRLTVV.

As DNA, the CDR3 is TGCGCCAGCAGTCCGATGTGGGGAGGCAATTCACCCCTCCACTTT. Translation: CASSPMWGGNSPLHF. The chain joins TRBV4-1 to TRBJ1-6; D is uncertain. Germline values: CDR1 MGHRA, CDR2 YSYEKL. CDR3 length: 15 amino acids. V dropped 6 bases and J dropped 7 bases, with 16 bases sitting between them.

This clone was detected a few times. The chain employs TRBV5-1 and TRBJ1-5; 7 nucleotides line up with TRBD1. V lost 0 bases, J lost 4 bases, and 4 bases stayed unmatched. The germline gives CDR1 SGHRS, CDR2 YFSETQ. This CDR3 has 15 residues. The DNA of the CDR3 is TGCGCCAGCAGCTTGGCCCCGGGACAGAATCAGCCCCAGCATTTT. Protein sequence: CASSLAPGQNQPQHF.

The V and J genes are TRBV5-1 and TRBJ2-1, with a possible D match to TRBD1 (6 bases). With 4 bases removed from V and 9 bases from J, the gap between germline ends came to 11 bases. Germline V gene sequence: CDR1 SGHRS, CDR2 YFSETQ. The CDR3 contains 12 residues. The CDR3 region is CASSIQGFEQFF. In nucleotides, the CDR3 is TGCGCCAGCAGCATACAGGGCTTTGAGCAGTTCTTC.

V usage is TRBV7-2 and J usage is TRBJ2-1; TRBD2 aligns across 13 bases. V lost 2 bases to trimming and J lost 3 bases; unmatched junction nucleotides: 4. There are 17 residues in the CDR3. The germline V gene encodes CDR1 SGHTA and CDR2 FQGNSA. The CDR3 DNA is TGTGCCAGCAGCTTAAGGACTAGCGGGGGTTTCTACAATGAGCAGTTCTTC. Translating gives CASSLRTSGGFYNEQFF.

The chain carries TRBV4-1 and TRBJ1-1, with D possibly TRBD1 on 6 matching bases. Germline loops: CDR1 MGHRA, CDR2 YSYEKL. Trimming pared 1 base from V and 4 bases from J, leaving 10 bases between. This CDR3 has 14 residues. DNA of the CDR3: TGCGCCAGCAGCCAAGGGGGCAGGGGCACTGAAGCTTTCTTT. Translated, it gives CASSQGGRGTEAFF.

V usage is TRBV6-4 and J usage is TRBJ1-6, with a possible D match to TRBD1 (6 bases). The germline V and J ends were trimmed by 5 bases and 10 bases, with 9 bases remaining between them. Germline V gene lookup returns CDR1 MRHNA and CDR2 SNTAGT. This CDR3 is 12 amino acids long. As DNA, the CDR3 is TGTGCCAGCAGTAACGGACAGTCACCCCTCCACTTT. Its protein is CASSNGQSPLHF.

The chain combines TRBV6-5 with TRBJ2-3; D gene ambiguous. Deletions cut 2 bases from V and 6 bases from J, with 15 bases between. Germline loops: CDR1 MNHEY, CDR2 SVGAGI. The CDR3 extends over 15 amino acids. The CDR3 reads CASSYHGPSKDTQYF. In nucleotides, the CDR3 is TGTGCCAGCAGTTACCATGGGCCATCTAAGGATACGCAGTATTTT.

This chain links TRBV5-1 with TRBJ1-4, with D possibly TRBD1 on 6 matching bases. V lost 0 bases, J lost 8 bases, and 11 bases lay in between. Germline CDR1 reads SGHRS; CDR2 reads YFSETQ. The CDR3 runs 14 residues. CDR3 sequence: CASSLGQRGEKLFF. CDR3 nucleotide sequence: TGCGCCAGCAGCTTGGGGCAGAGGGGGGAAAAACTGTTTTTT.

This rearrangement joins TRBV28 to TRBJ1-5, with 9 bases matching TRBD1. The V gene end was trimmed by 5 bases and the J gene end by 8 bases; junction bases not matched to a gene: 10. CDR1 is MDHEN and CDR2 is SYDVKM in the germline V gene. The CDR3 sequence is 15 residues long. The CDR3 here is CASSPTRQGGKPQHF. The CDR3 DNA reads TGTGCCAGCAGTCCAACCCGACAGGGGGGTAAGCCCCAGCATTTT.

The chain couples TRBV7-9 to TRBJ1-1, with D maybe TRBD1 (5 bases). This CDR3 contains 13 residues. Germline CDR1 reads SEHNR; CDR2 reads FQNEAQ (reference sequence). Trimming took off 10 bases at V and 5 bases at J, with 17 bases between the two ends. CDR3 nucleotides: TGTGCCACCGTGCCTTTTGGGGGGACTGAAGCTTTCTTT. Amino acids: CATVPFGGTEAFF.

This clone has just one count. The rearrangement joins TRBV7-9 to TRBJ1-1; no clear D. Trimming cost V 3 bases and J 6 bases, with 14 bases left between them. The CDR3 runs 14 residues. The germline CDR1 and CDR2 sequences are SEHNR and FQNEAQ (reference sequence). CDR3 amino acids: CASSLMSSLAEAFF. CDR3 bases: TGTGCCAGCAGCTTGATGAGTAGCTTGGCTGAAGCTTTCTTT.

The J gene is TRBJ2-1, the V gene TRBV19, with a weak D call TRBD2 (6 bases). Germline CDR1 LNHDA, CDR2 SQIVND (reference sequence). V was trimmed by 3 bases and J by 0 bases, leaving 15 bases between them. The CDR3 runs to 17 residues. The CDR3, as DNA: TGTGCCAGTAGTATGCCGCGGGGCTCGAGCTCCTACAATGAGCAGTTCTTC. The encoded protein is CASSMPRGSSSYNEQFF.

The chain has TRBV4-2 and TRBJ1-6, with 12 bases identical to TRBD1. The CDR3 runs 15 residues. Trimming removed 2 bases from V and 9 bases from J; junction bases left unmatched: 2. From germline, CDR1 is LGHNA and CDR2 YNFKEQ. The CDR3 is CASSQRGQGASPLHF. The CDR3, as DNA: TGTGCCAGCAGCCAAAGGGGACAGGGGGCTTCACCCCTCCACTTT.

The genes are TRBV9 and TRBJ2-1; 7 bases are a match to TRBD1. This CDR3 comprises 15 residues. From germline, CDR1 is SGDLS and CDR2 YYNGEE. V dropped 4 bases and J dropped 0; count of bases not matched to a gene: 4. CDR3 nucleotides: TGTGCCAGCAGCCAGGGGGTGAACTCCTACAATGAGCAGTTCTTC. It is translated as CASSQGVNSYNEQFF.

The J gene is TRBJ1-6, the V gene TRBV13, with D possibly being TRBD1 (5 bases). This CDR3 spans 14 amino acids. CDR1 PRHDT and CDR2 FYEKMQ come from the germline V gene (reference sequence). V was cut by 8 bases and J by 0 bases, with 8 bases left in between. The CDR3 coding sequence is TGTGCCAGCGGGGGGAGCTCCTATAATTCACCCCTCCACTTT. Translating gives CASGGSSYNSPLHF.

The chain combines TRBV30 with TRBJ1-5; D is perhaps TRBD1 (5 bases). Trimming took 2 bases from V and 6 from J, leaving 14 bases between them. CDR1 and CDR2 (germline): GTSNPN, SVGIG (reference sequence). The CDR3 has 14 amino acids. CDR3 sequence reads: CAWSSGESSQPQHF. CDR3 nucleotide sequence: TGTGCCTGGAGTTCGGGGGAAAGTAGTCAGCCCCAGCATTTT.

The chain is built from TRBV5-1 and TRBJ2-2; TRBD2 matches at 8 bases. J lost 5 bases, V lost 4 bases, and 16 bases had no gene match. The CDR3 length is 18 residues. Germline CDR1 and CDR2: SGHRS and YFSETQ. Here the CDR3 DNA reads TGCGCCAGCAGCCTACCTAGCGGGTCAAGCGTAGGGACCGGGGAGCTGTTTTTT. Translation gives CASSLPSGSSVGTGELFF.

V and J are TRBV15 and TRBJ1-4; D remains ambiguous. V was pared by 6 bases and J by 6 bases, with 14 bases between. The CDR3 is 14 amino acids. From germline, CDR1 is LNHNV and CDR2 YYDKDF (reference sequence). The CDR3 bases are TGTGCCACCAGTCAAATCGGGGTCGATGAAAAACTGTTTTTT. It yields the protein CATSQIGVDEKLFF. Looking up the rest from reference TRBV15 and TRBJ1-4 gives the full variable domain: DAMVIQNPRYQVTQFGKPVTLSCSQTLNHNVMYWYQQKSSQAPKLLFHYYDKDFNNEADTPDNFQSRRPNTSFCFLDIRSPGLGDTAMYLCATSQIGVDEKLFFGSGTQLSVL.

The chain links TRBV10-3 to TRBJ1-4; TRBD1 aligns across 8 bases. The CDR3 length is 14 residues. Germline loops: CDR1 ENHRY, CDR2 SYGVKD. With 5 bases clipped from V and 2 bases from J, the junction kept 1 base outside the gene matches. The CDR3 region has the DNA TGTGCCATCAGTAGACAGGGGACTAATGAAAAACTGTTTTTT. Its protein is CAISRQGTNEKLFF.

This clone appeared once. The chain carries TRBV3-1 (or the pseudogene TRBV3-2) and TRBJ1-2; possibly TRBD1 for D (6 bases). Trimming removed 1 base from V and 2 bases from J, with 11 bases in between. The CDR3 length is 15 residues. Germline CDR1 is LGHDT and CDR2 is YNNKEL (reference sequence). CDR3 in amino acids: CASSQAQGGNYGYTF. CDR3 DNA sequence: TGTGCCAGCAGCCAAGCACAGGGAGGGAACTATGGCTACACCTTC.

The chain is built from TRBV7-9 and TRBJ2-7, with 9 bases lining up with TRBD1. The V gene's germline CDR1 is SEHNR and CDR2 FQNEAQ (reference sequence). V lost 5 bases, J lost 2 bases, and 10 bases stayed unmatched. The CDR3 extends over 16 amino acids. The CDR3 nucleotides are TGTGCCAGCAGCCAAACGGACAGGGGTCCCCCCTACGAGCAGTACTTC. Amino acids: CASSQTDRGPPYEQYF.